Detailed here is one T cell receptor (beta chain). The antigen is undetermined. Germline V gene data show CDR1 as LGHNT and CDR2 as FRNRAP. The CDR3 loop spans 13 amino acids. Trimming shortened V by 1 base and J by 4 bases, and 6 bases separated the two germline ends. The data were taken from a study of brain T cells in children with intractable seizures. Regarding time point: blood from clinic visit 5 months post-surgery; TSC patient then seizure free. General study results and limits: Patients' HCMV serostatus was unknown; virus specificity rests on CDR3 similarity alone.

Sequencing was performed with immunoSEQ multiplex PCR; in TCRdb, only in-frame clones are kept and a portion is missing. The sample yields about 340,000 clones, over 85% seen once. The source was peripheral blood, collected less than 6 months after surgery. This TCR was sampled from a boy under two years old with tuberous sclerosis and intractable seizures. The V call is TRBV12-5, the J call TRBJ2-3; no reliable D call. The CDR3 region has the DNA TGTGCTAGTGGTTTGGGACCGGCAGATACGCAGTATTTT. Translated: CASGLGPADTQYF.